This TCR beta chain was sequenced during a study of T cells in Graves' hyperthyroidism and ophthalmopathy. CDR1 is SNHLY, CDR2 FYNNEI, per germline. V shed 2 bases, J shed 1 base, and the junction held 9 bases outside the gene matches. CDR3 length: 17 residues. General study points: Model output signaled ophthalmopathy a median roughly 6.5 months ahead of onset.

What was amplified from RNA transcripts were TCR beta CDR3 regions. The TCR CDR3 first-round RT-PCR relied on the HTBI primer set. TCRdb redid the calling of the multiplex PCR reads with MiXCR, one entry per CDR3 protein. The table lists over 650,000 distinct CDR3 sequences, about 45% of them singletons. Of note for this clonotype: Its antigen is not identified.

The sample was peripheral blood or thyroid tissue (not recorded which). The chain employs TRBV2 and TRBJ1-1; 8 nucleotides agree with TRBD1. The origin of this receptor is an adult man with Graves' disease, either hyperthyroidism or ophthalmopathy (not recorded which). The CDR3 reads CASSETLTGTGNTEAFF. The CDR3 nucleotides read TGTGCCAGCAGTGAAACCCTAACTGGGACAGGGAACACTGAAGCTTTCTTT.